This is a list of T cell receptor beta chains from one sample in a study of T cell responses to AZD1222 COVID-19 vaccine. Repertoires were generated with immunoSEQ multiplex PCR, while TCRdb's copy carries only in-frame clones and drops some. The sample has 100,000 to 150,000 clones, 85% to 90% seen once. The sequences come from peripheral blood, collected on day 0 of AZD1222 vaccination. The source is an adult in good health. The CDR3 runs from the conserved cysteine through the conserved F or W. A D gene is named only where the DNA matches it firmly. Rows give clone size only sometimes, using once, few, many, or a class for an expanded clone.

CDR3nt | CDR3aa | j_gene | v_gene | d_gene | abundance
TGTGCCAGCAGTGACCGACAGGGGTATCAGCCCCAGCATTTT | CASSDRQGYQPQHF | TRBJ1-5 | TRBV6-1 | TRBD1 | NA
TGTGCCAGCAGCTTGGAATCGGGGGAAAACAATGAGCAGTTCTTC | CASSLESGENNEQFF | TRBJ2-1 | TRBV5-4 | NA | once
TGTGCCAGCTCCCCGACAGGGTGGGACTACGAGCAGTACTTC | CASSPTGWDYEQYF | TRBJ2-7 | TRBV18 | TRBD1 | NA
TGTGCCAGCAGTTATAGGGCGAACACTGAAGCTTTCTTT | CASSYRANTEAFF | TRBJ1-1 | TRBV6-5 | NA | NA
TGTGCCAGTACGGGACGGATGAACACTGAAGCTTTCTTT | CASTGRMNTEAFF | TRBJ1-1 | TRBV6-5 | NA | NA
TGTGCCAGCAGCCCGCCGGGGCTCGGGGGGGGTAGAGGCACTGAAGCTTTCTTT | CASSPPGLGGGRGTEAFF | TRBJ1-1 | TRBV21-1 | NA | NA
TGTGCCACCAGCCCACGGACGACCGGGGCCAACGTCCTGACTTTC | CATSPRTTGANVLTF | TRBJ2-6 | TRBV15 | NA | NA
TGTGCCAGCAGTCTTACTAGCGCAAGCACAGATACGCAGTATTTT | CASSLTSASTDTQYF | TRBJ2-3 | TRBV3-1/TRBV3-2 | TRBD2 | NA
TGTGCCAGCAGTTTAGGAGTTAATCAGCCCCAGCATTTT | CASSLGVNQPQHF | TRBJ1-5 | TRBV28 | NA | NA
TGTGCCAGCCTGAGGAGACAGGGGCTCTATGGCTACACCTTC | CASLRRQGLYGYTF | TRBJ1-2 | TRBV5-6 | TRBD1 | few
TGTGCCAGCAGCCAAGAGGGACTGAACACTGAAGCTTTCTTT | CASSQEGLNTEAFF | TRBJ1-1 | TRBV3-1/TRBV3-2 | NA | NA
TGTGCCAGCAGTTTGGGGAACACTGAAGCTTTCTTT | CASSLGNTEAFF | TRBJ1-1 | TRBV27 | NA | NA
TGTGCCAGCAGCCGAGGCCGGAACACTGAAGCTTTCTTT | CASSRGRNTEAFF | TRBJ1-1 | TRBV7-3 | NA | NA
TGTGCCAGTAGTCCCCTAGCGGGGGGAACCAAAAACATTCAGTACTTC | CASSPLAGGTKNIQYF | TRBJ2-4 | TRBV19 | TRBD2 | NA
TGTGCCACCAGTGACCCCAGATCAGGGGACACTGAAGCTTTCTTT | CATSDPRSGDTEAFF | TRBJ1-1 | TRBV24-1 | NA | NA
TGTGCCAGCAGTCCGGGGCACGGCTATGGCTACACCTTC | CASSPGHGYGYTF | TRBJ1-2 | TRBV11-2 | NA | NA
TGTGCCAGCAGCTTAGTAGCGGGGGGGTTCCCCCCTAACAATGAGCAGTTCTTC | CASSLVAGGFPPNNEQFF | TRBJ2-1 | TRBV7-6 | TRBD2 | NA
TGTGCCAGCAGCCCACAGGGCTACACCTTC | CASSPQGYTF | TRBJ1-2 | TRBV6-5 | NA | NA
TGTGCCAGCAGCTTAGCGGCGGGACTAGCGGGGGGGGTTGAGCAGTTCTTC | CASSLAAGLAGGVEQFF | TRBJ2-1 | TRBV7-8 | TRBD2 | NA